The subject of this entry is one TCR beta chain. Regarding time point: after trial treatment. Treatment given: LDRT plus nivolumab, ipilimumab, low-dose cyclophosphamide and aspirin (RACIN trial). All of the donors were given nivolumab, ipilimumab, aspirin, low-dose cyclophosphamide and low-dose radiotherapy as part of RACIN, a single-arm trial. The length of the CDR3 is 14 residues. The ends lost 5 bases at V and 5 bases at J; junction bases unmatched: 7. Per the germline V gene, CDR1 is MDHEN and CDR2 is SYDVKM. The TCRs were subjected to amplification over approximately 20 PCR cycles employing a constant-region primer in conjunction with a V-primer adapter. A single record per CDR3 protein comes from TCRdb applying MiXCR to the reads. The sample has under 60,000 distinct CDR3 sequences; approximately 35% are singletons. The sample comes from a study of low-dose radiotherapy and immunotherapy resistance in tumors. In the study overall: The drug cyclophosphamide was given into a vein at 200 mg/m2 every two weeks, one day before radiation and immunotherapy. A daily 300 mg dose of oral aspirin was taken by patients for four cycles from cycle 1 day 1. Primers used for first-strand cDNA, a TRAV- and TRBV-specific set, covered both alpha and beta chains.

The source of this sequence is a male donor with rectosigmoid adenocarcinoma. The chain employs TRBV28 and TRBJ2-5; 8 bases agree with TRBD1. The sequenced sample was PBMCs, obtained after low-dose radiotherapy plus immunotherapy. The CDR3 nucleotides are TGTGCCAGCAGTGCAGGGGGCGCCAGGGAGACCCAGTACTTC. Translating gives CASSAGGARETQYF.